This T cell receptor beta chain emerged from a study of T-cell memory formation after mild COVID-19. The CDR3 is 15 residues long. Germline V CDR1 and CDR2: PRHDT, FYEKMQ (reference sequence). Trimming removed 1 base at V and 4 bases at J, with 12 bases between. TCRdb re-called the 5' RACE reads through MiXCR, storing one row per CDR3 protein. The sample shows approximately 350,000 distinct CDR3 sequences, 10% to 15% of them seen only once. The sequenced material came from PBMCs or a T cell subset sorted from them (not recorded which). The chain couples TRBV13 to TRBJ2-3; D perhaps matches TRBD2 (5 bases). This clonotype was obtained from a man aged 18 to 30 who had mild COVID-19 (a few samples of this study predate the infection). Cell type and time point are not known. The CDR3 DNA follows: TGTGCCAGCAGCTTAGAACCGGTGGAGGCAGATACGCAGTATTTT. This codes for CASSLEPVEADTQYF.